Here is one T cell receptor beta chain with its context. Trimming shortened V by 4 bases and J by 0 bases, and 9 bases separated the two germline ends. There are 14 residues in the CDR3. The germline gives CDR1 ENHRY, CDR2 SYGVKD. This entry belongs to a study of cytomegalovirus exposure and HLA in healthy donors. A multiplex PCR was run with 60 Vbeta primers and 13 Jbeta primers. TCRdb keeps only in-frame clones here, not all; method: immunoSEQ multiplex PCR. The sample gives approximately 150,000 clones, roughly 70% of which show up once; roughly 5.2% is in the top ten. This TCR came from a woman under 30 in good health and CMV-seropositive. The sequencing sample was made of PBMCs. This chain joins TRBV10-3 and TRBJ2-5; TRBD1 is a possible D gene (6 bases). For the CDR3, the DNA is TGTGCCATCAGTGGGACAGAGTACCAAGAGACCCAGTACTTC. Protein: CAISGTEYQETQYF.